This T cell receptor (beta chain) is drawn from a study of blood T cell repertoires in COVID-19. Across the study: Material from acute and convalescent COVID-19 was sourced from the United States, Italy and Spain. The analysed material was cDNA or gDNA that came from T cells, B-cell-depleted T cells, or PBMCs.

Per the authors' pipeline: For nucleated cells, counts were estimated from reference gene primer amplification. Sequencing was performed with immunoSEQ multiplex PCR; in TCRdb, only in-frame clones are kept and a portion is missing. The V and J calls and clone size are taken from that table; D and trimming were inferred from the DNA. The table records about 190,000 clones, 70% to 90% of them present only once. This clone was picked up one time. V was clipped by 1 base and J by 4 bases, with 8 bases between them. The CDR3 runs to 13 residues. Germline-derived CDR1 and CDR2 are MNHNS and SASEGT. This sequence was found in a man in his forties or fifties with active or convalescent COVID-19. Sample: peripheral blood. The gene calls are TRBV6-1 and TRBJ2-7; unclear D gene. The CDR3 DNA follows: TGTGCCAGCAGTGAAGTATGGCAATACGAGCAGTACTTC. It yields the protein CASSEVWQYEQYF.